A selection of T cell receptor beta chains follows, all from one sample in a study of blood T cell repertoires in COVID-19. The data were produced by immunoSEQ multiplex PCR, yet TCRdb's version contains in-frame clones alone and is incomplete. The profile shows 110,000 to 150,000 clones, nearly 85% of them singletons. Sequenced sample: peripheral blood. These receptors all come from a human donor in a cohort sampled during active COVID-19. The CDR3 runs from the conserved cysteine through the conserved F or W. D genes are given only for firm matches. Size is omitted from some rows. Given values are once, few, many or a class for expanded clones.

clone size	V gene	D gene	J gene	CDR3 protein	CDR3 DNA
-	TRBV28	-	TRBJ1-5	CASSSPGRPIGQPQHF	TGTGCCAGCAGTTCCCCGGGGAGGCCGATCGGGCAGCCCCAGCATTTT
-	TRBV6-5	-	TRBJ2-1	CASKVGAAAIEQFF	TGTGCCAGCAAGGTGGGAGCGGCTGCAATTGAGCAGTTCTTC
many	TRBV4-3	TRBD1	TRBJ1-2	CASSQGQTGIDGYTF	TGCGCCAGCAGCCAAGGTCAGACAGGGATAGATGGCTACACCTTC
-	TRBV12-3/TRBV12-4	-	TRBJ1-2	CASSTYPYGYTF	TGTGCCAGCAGTACTTACCCCTATGGCTACACCTTC
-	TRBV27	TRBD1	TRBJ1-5	CASSLTGGNGQPQHF	TGTGCCAGCAGTTTGACAGGGGGTAATGGTCAGCCCCAGCATTTT
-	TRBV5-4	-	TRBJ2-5	CASSSLQETQYF	TGTGCCAGCAGCTCCCTCCAAGAGACCCAGTACTTC
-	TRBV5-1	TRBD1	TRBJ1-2	CASSPGTVVYGYTF	TGCGCCAGCAGCCCGGGGACAGTGGTCTATGGCTACACCTTC
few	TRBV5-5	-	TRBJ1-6	CASSLTALSGNSPLHF	TGTGCCAGCAGCTTGACGGCCCTCTCGGGGAATTCACCCCTCCACTTT
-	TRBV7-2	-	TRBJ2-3	CASSYRSPGDTQYF	TGTGCCAGCAGCTACAGGAGCCCGGGAGATACGCAGTATTTT
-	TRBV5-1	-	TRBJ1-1	CASSLARNTEAFF	TGCGCCAGCAGCTTGGCGAGGAACACTGAAGCTTTCTTT
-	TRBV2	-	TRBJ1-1	CASSVVSQNTEAFF	TGTGCCAGCAGTGTCGTGTCACAGAACACTGAAGCTTTCTTT
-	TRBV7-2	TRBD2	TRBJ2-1	CASSPRTSGLSYNEQFF	TGTGCCAGCAGCCCCAGGACTAGCGGGCTCTCCTACAATGAGCAGTTCTTC
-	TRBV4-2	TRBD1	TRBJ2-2	CASSQERTGISGELFF	TGTGCCAGCAGCCAAGAGAGGACAGGGATATCCGGGGAGCTGTTTTTT
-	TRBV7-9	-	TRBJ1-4	CASKHSTNEKLFF	TGTGCCAGCAAGCACAGTACTAATGAAAAACTGTTTTTT
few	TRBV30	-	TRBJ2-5	CAWSVGLQETQYF	TGTGCCTGGAGTGTGGGGCTCCAAGAGACCCAGTACTTC
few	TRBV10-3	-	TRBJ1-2	CAISEGRDYGYTF	TGTGCCATCAGTGAGGGCAGGGATTATGGCTACACCTTC
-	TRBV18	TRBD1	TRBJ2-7	CASSPPGQVHEQYF	TGTGCCAGCTCACCACCGGGACAGGTACACGAGCAGTACTTC
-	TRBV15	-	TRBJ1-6	CATSRDPRPDSPLHF	TGTGCCACCAGCAGAGATCCCAGGCCTGATTCACCCCTCCACTTT
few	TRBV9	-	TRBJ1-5	CASSVDGGSNQPQHF	TGTGCCAGCAGCGTGGATGGGGGGTCCAATCAGCCCCAGCATTTT
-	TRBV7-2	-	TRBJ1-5	CASSLDRSNQPQHF	TGTGCCAGCAGCTTAGACAGGAGCAATCAGCCCCAGCATTTT
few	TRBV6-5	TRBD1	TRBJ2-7	CASQTGESYEQYF	TGTGCCAGCCAGACAGGGGAGAGTTACGAGCAGTACTTC
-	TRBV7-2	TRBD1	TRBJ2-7	CASSLGPGQTYEQYF	TGTGCCAGCAGCTTAGGGCCGGGACAGACTTACGAGCAGTACTTC
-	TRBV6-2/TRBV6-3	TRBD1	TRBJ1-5	CASSPRRTGGGNQPQHF	TGTGCCAGCAGTCCAAGGCGGACAGGGGGCGGCAATCAGCCCCAGCATTTT
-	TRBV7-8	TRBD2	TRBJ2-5	CASSLAPSRGGRKETQYF	TGTGCCAGCAGCTTAGCGCCCTCGCGGGGGGGCCGGAAAGAGACCCAGTACTTC
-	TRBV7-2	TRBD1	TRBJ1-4	CASSSGGTGREKLFF	TGTGCCAGCAGTTCCGGTGGGACAGGGCGTGAAAAACTGTTTTTT
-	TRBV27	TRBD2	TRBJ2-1	CASKAGLQYNEQFF	TGTGCCTCAAAGGCGGGACTACAGTACAATGAGCAGTTCTTC
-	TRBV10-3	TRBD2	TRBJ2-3	CASSGTSGRAVGTDTQYF	TGTGCCTCCTCCGGGACTAGCGGGAGGGCCGTCGGCACAGATACGCAGTATTTT
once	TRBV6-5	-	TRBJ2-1	CASSYFLGNEQFF	TGTGCCAGCAGTTACTTTCTCGGGAATGAGCAGTTCTTC
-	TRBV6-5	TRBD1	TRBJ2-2	CASRGDRAAGELFF	TGTGCCAGCAGGGGGGACAGGGCCGCCGGGGAGCTGTTTTTT
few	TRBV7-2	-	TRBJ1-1	CASSLAGRITEAFF	TGTGCCAGCAGCTTAGCGGGGCGAATCACTGAAGCTTTCTTT